The 15 T cell receptor beta chains listed next were all sequenced from one sample in a study of blood T cell repertoires in COVID-19. Produced via immunoSEQ multiplex PCR; TCRdb's table is partial and in-frame only. This table holds 87,000 or so clones, 75% to 90% found once. The sample taken for sequencing was peripheral blood. The receptors were sampled from a woman of 80 years or more with active or convalescent COVID-19.

This chain joins TRBV27 and TRBJ1-3, with D possibly being TRBD1 (5 bases). V dropped 6 bases and J dropped 0 bases, with 9 bases sitting between them. The CDR3 totals 14 residues. The germline gives CDR1 MNHEY, CDR2 SMNVEV (reference sequence). CDR3 in DNA: TGTGCCAGCAGGGACATGAGCTCTGGAAACACCATATATTTT. It is translated as CASRDMSSGNTIYF.

This chain connects TRBV5-8 to TRBJ2-2; D is ambiguous. There are 14 residues in the CDR3. V lost 0 bases and J lost 1, with 4 bases in between. From germline, CDR1 is SGHTS and CDR2 YDEGEE. The CDR3 sequence: CASSLDWNTGELFF. DNA for the CDR3: TGTGCCAGCAGCTTGGACTGGAACACCGGGGAGCTGTTTTTT.

The rearrangement uses TRBV6-5 and TRBJ1-6; D is perhaps TRBD1 (6 bases). V was trimmed by 3 bases and J by 8 bases, leaving 11 bases between them. This CDR3 has 14 residues. Germline assignment: CDR1 MNHEY and CDR2 SVGAGI. The CDR3 DNA reads TGTGCCAGCAGTTATACAAGGGGGTATTCACCCCTCCACTTT. It is translated as CASSYTRGYSPLHF.

The rearrangement uses TRBV3-1 (or the pseudogene TRBV3-2) and TRBJ1-4, with a weak D call TRBD1 (5 bases). The V and J ends lost 1 base and 3 bases respectively, with 21 bases between them. Germline V gene data show CDR1 as LGHDT and CDR2 as YNNKEL (reference sequence). This CDR3 is built from 19 residues. As DNA, the CDR3 is TGTGCCAGCAGCCAAGGACGGGGGGGTGCTATCTCCTCTAATGAAAAACTGTTTTTT. Protein product: CASSQGRGGAISSNEKLFF.

The rearrangement uses TRBV5-1 and TRBJ1-1, with TRBD1 identical over 7 bases. Trimming cost V 3 bases and J 4 bases; bases outside gene matches: 9. Germline V lookup: CDR1 SGHRS, CDR2 YFSETQ. This CDR3 spans 15 amino acids. The CDR3 sequence is CASSWGTAGGTEAFF. In DNA form, the CDR3 reads TGCGCCAGCAGCTGGGGGACAGCCGGGGGCACTGAAGCTTTCTTT. Combining the CDR3 with reference TRBV5-1 and TRBJ1-1 gives the whole variable domain KAGVTQTPRYLIKTRGQQVTLSCSPISGHRSVSWYQQTPGQGLQFLFEYFSETQRNKGNFPGRFSGRQFSNSRSEMNVSTLELGDSALYLCASSWGTAGGTEAFFGQGTRLTVV.

The CDR3, as DNA: TGTGCCAGCAGTCGGGACTTGAACACCGGGGAGCTGTTTTTT. Its translation: CASSRDLNTGELFF. The rearrangement links TRBV6-4 to TRBJ2-2; tentatively, D is TRBD2 (6 bases). CDR1 and CDR2 (germline): MRHNA, SNTAGT. CDR3 size: 14 residues. Between the trimmed V and J ends, which lost 5 bases and 1 base, there was a span of 8 bases.

This chain connects TRBV7-9 to TRBJ2-1; 9 bases match TRBD2. The CDR3 runs 16 residues. V was clipped by 1 base and J by 5 bases; unmatched bases: 6. In germline, CDR1 is SEHNR, CDR2 FQNEAQ (reference sequence). The CDR3 DNA is TGTGCCAGCAGCTTAGTTGGCGGGGGGGACCACAATGAGCAGTTCTTC. Its protein is CASSLVGGGDHNEQFF.

This chain connects TRBV3-1 (or the pseudogene TRBV3-2) to TRBJ1-3; no firm D call. The germline V and J ends were trimmed by 1 base and 0 bases, with 13 bases remaining between them. The CDR3 totals 17 residues. Germline-derived CDR1 and CDR2 are LGHDT and YNNKEL (reference sequence). The CDR3 region has the DNA TGTGCCAGCAGCCAAGGATATCGGGGTAGCTCTGGAAACACCATATATTTT. It translates to CASSQGYRGSSGNTIYF.

This chain connects TRBV7-8 to TRBJ2-3; D uncertain. CDR1 and CDR2 from the germline V gene are SGHVS and FQNEAQ. CDR3 length: 15 residues. V shed 3 bases and J shed 5 bases, with 15 bases lying between them. CDR3 sequence: CASSFRSRGIDTQYF. In nucleotides, the CDR3 is TGTGCCAGCAGCTTTCGGTCCCGAGGAATAGATACGCAGTATTTT. Full variable domain (remainder filled in from reference TRBV7-8 and TRBJ2-3): GAGVSQSPRYKVAKRGQDVALRCDPISGHVSLFWYQQALGQGPEFLTYFQNEAQLDKSGLPSDRFFAERPEGSVSTLKIQRTQQEDSAVYLCASSFRSRGIDTQYFGPGTRLTVL.

This clone appeared once. This rearrangement joins TRBV7-3 to TRBJ1-3; 10 nucleotides align to TRBD1. The CDR3 covers 17 residues. V was clipped by 9 bases and J by 4 bases; unmatched bases: 15. Germline values: CDR1 SGHTA, CDR2 FQGTGA. The DNA for the CDR3 is TGTGCCAGGCGAGCGGACAGGGGGGTAGGTGTGGGAAACACCATATATTTT. This encodes CARRADRGVGVGNTIYF.

The chain links TRBV2 to TRBJ2-3; 13 bases match TRBD2. Unmatched junction bases numbered 6, after V lost 7 bases and J lost 2 bases. The CDR3 covers 16 residues. The germline CDR1 and CDR2 sequences are SNHLY and FYNNEI. In DNA, the CDR3 is TGTGCCAGCACAGGGACTAGCGGGACCTCCACAGATACGCAGTATTTT. Amino acid sequence: CASTGTSGTSTDTQYF.

The chain has TRBV3-1 (or the pseudogene TRBV3-2) and TRBJ1-2, with TRBD1 identical over 7 bases. Germline values: CDR1 LGHDT, CDR2 YNNKEL (reference sequence). The CDR3 extends over 13 amino acids. The ends lost 4 bases at V and 4 bases at J; junction bases unmatched: 3. This CDR3 reads CASSRDSSYGYTF. Here the CDR3 DNA reads TGTGCCAGCAGCCGGGACAGTAGCTATGGCTACACCTTC.

The rearrangement links TRBV3-1 (or the pseudogene TRBV3-2) to TRBJ2-2; 10 bases are shared with TRBD2. This CDR3 comprises 15 residues. V shed 4 bases and J 6 bases; nucleotides not matched to a gene: 5. From germline, CDR1 is LGHDT and CDR2 YNNKEL (reference sequence). The CDR3 spells CASSPTSGVSGELFF. CDR3 sequence (DNA): TGTGCCAGCAGCCCTACTAGCGGGGTATCCGGGGAGCTGTTTTTT.

This chain links TRBV27 with TRBJ2-5; tentative D call: TRBD2 (7 bases). The germline V and J ends were trimmed by 2 bases and 3 bases, with 16 bases remaining between them. This CDR3 spans 16 amino acids. Germline values: CDR1 MNHEY, CDR2 SMNVEV (reference sequence). CDR3 residues: CASSLAPGAGEETQYF. CDR3 in DNA: TGTGCCAGCAGTTTAGCCCCAGGGGCGGGGGAAGAGACCCAGTACTTC.

CDR3 DNA sequence: TGTGCCAGCAGCTCCGGACTAGCGGGATCTTTTGAGCAGTTCTTC. This translates into CASSSGLAGSFEQFF. The chain employs TRBV5-4 and TRBJ2-1; 12 bases map to TRBD2. The germline V gene encodes CDR1 SGHNT and CDR2 YYREEE (reference sequence). With V trimmed by 3 bases and J by 9 bases, 7 bases remained unmatched. The CDR3 consists of 15 residues.